This T cell receptor beta chain emerged from a study of beta chain features in type 1 diabetes. Populations isolated by sorting all had purity greater than 98%. A note on this clone: Antigen: not known.

Expressed TCRB transcripts got sequenced, as all isolated RNA was reverse transcribed. Sequenced naive, central memory and regulatory T cell samples produced an average of around 3.5 million reads. Sequenced by immunoSEQ multiplex PCR; TCRdb stores in-frame clones only, minus some. The sample has roughly 450,000 clones; over 10% are singletons. Broader study findings: VDJ junctions from patients with type 1 diabetes contained fewer insertions and more deletions.

The TCR originated in a young woman in good health. What was sequenced was naive CD4+ T cells from blood.

CDR3 protein: CAWEASNEQFF. As DNA, the CDR3 is TGTGCCTGGGAGGCAAGTAACGAGCAGTTCTTC. The chain carries TRBV30 and TRBJ2-1; D is ambiguous. This CDR3 has 11 amino acids. Trimming pared 5 bases from V and 10 bases from J, leaving 12 bases between. Per germline, CDR1 GTSNPN and CDR2 SVGIG (reference sequence).